The clone carrying this T cell receptor beta chain was observed a few times. The antigen is not known. The sample comes from a study of beta chain features in type 1 diabetes. Study-level results: Moderate but significant shortening of TCRB CDR3s was recorded in all four CD4+ subsets from Type 1 diabetes patients.

All of the isolated RNA was reverse transcribed, so expressed TCRB transcripts were sequenced. TCRdb keeps only in-frame clones here, not all; method: immunoSEQ multiplex PCR. Of 300,000 to 400,000 clones listed, roughly 13% were seen once; the top ten hold about 0.015%. This CDR3 region has 16 residues. The germline V gene has CDR1 MNHEY and CDR2 SMNVEV (reference sequence). V lost 0 bases, J lost 3 bases, and 15 bases lay in between. This chain connects TRBV27 to TRBJ2-7; perhaps TRBD2 as D (6 bases). This receptor was taken from a woman under 30 with type 1 diabetes. The sample was naive CD4+ T cells from blood. The CDR3 loop is CASSLSGGKTGYEQYF. The CDR3 bases are TGTGCCAGCAGTTTATCGGGGGGAAAAACGGGCTACGAGCAGTACTTC.